These T cell receptor beta chains were read from a single sample in a study of blood T cell repertoires in COVID-19. The data were produced by immunoSEQ multiplex PCR, yet TCRdb's version contains in-frame clones alone and is incomplete. The sample shows almost 200,000 clones, 86% of them seen only once. Sequencing was performed on peripheral blood. These receptors all come from a woman aged 65 to 85 with acute or convalescent COVID-19. Both conserved end residues are part of each CDR3. The order of the fields is V gene, J gene, CDR3 protein.

V: TRBV5-1; J: TRBJ2-3; CDR3: CASSLGLAGGVDTQYF
V: TRBV19; J: TRBJ1-1; CDR3: CASRAGESFNAEAFF
V: TRBV10-1; J: TRBJ2-2; CDR3: CARDRRLAGRSGELFF
V: TRBV27; J: TRBJ1-6; CDR3: CASRLDRAIANSPLHF
V: TRBV7-2; J: TRBJ1-6; CDR3: CASSLAIRLNSPLHF
V: TRBV7-2; J: TRBJ1-1; CDR3: CASSFLQQMNTEAFF
V: TRBV7-3; J: TRBJ2-5; CDR3: CASSSQLAGGGETQYF
V: TRBV19; J: TRBJ2-2; CDR3: CAAKSLAGGGAGELFF
V: TRBV7-8; J: TRBJ2-2; CDR3: CASSFTGDTGELFF
V: TRBV6-4; J: TRBJ2-5; CDR3: CASSDEIGTQYF
V: TRBV29-1; J: TRBJ2-2; CDR3: CSVDVTGSTGELFF
V: TRBV7-9; J: TRBJ1-2; CDR3: CASSLEDIAGYTF
V: TRBV4-1; J: TRBJ2-7; CDR3: CASSQVEFYEQYF
V: TRBV24-1; J: TRBJ2-3; CDR3: CATSGATGMSTDTQYF
V: TRBV27; J: TRBJ1-5; CDR3: CASSPRQATNQPQHF
V: TRBV10-3; J: TRBJ2-5; CDR3: CAIRTGLAGPETQYF
V: TRBV5-1; J: TRBJ1-2; CDR3: CASSLAVGGRLDYGYTF
V: TRBV18; J: TRBJ1-2; CDR3: CASSSDRVGTDGYTF
V: TRBV28; J: TRBJ2-1; CDR3: CASSSVGGYNEQFF
V: TRBV6-5; J: TRBJ2-5; CDR3: CASSYRQGGETQYF
V: TRBV5-4; J: TRBJ2-5; CDR3: CASSSTGGETQYF
V: TRBV12-3/TRBV12-4; J: TRBJ1-4; CDR3: CASRGRNEKLFF
V: TRBV13; J: TRBJ2-1; CDR3: CASSGTGRSYNEQFF
V: TRBV28; J: TRBJ2-3; CDR3: CASRPTSGLNTDTQYF
V: TRBV24-1; J: TRBJ2-2; CDR3: CATSDPGTSGGEYTGELFF
V: TRBV5-1; J: TRBJ2-7; CDR3: CASSLAGRMDEQYF
V: TRBV27; J: TRBJ1-3; CDR3: CASSLAGRASGNTIYF
V: TRBV7-8; J: TRBJ2-3; CDR3: CASSRGQGADTQYF
V: TRBV7-6; J: TRBJ2-3; CDR3: CASSRLSGGAADTQYF
V: TRBV5-1; J: TRBJ1-1; CDR3: CASSLVRTGGSEAFF
V: TRBV11-2; J: TRBJ2-7; CDR3: CASRGDLTYEQYF
V: TRBV5-1; J: TRBJ1-1; CDR3: CASSSELRGKNTEAFF
V: TRBV6-2/TRBV6-3; J: TRBJ2-1; CDR3: CASSYRGMLIYNEQFF
V: TRBV19; J: TRBJ2-2; CDR3: CASSTGGTGELFF
V: TRBV7-8; J: TRBJ2-7; CDR3: CASSLEQTSSYEQYF
V: TRBV6-5; J: TRBJ2-5; CDR3: CASTTSKGVWETQYF
V: TRBV25-1; J: TRBJ1-3; CDR3: CASSEYGGSSGNTIYF
V: TRBV28; J: TRBJ1-6; CDR3: CASSSHLARGNAPLHF
V: TRBV28; J: TRBJ1-1; CDR3: CASSPGTGGTEAFF
V: TRBV7-2; J: TRBJ2-7; CDR3: CASSSTSGRAARF
V: TRBV25-1; J: TRBJ1-6; CDR3: CASIAGDPYNSPLHF
V: TRBV5-1; J: TRBJ2-6; CDR3: CASSLGQAGTNVLTF
V: TRBV12-5; J: TRBJ1-2; CDR3: CASGLVPVSGYTF
V: TRBV5-1; J: TRBJ2-3; CDR3: CASSDDRGGDTQYF
V: TRBV19; J: TRBJ2-7; CDR3: CASSRDYSYEQYF
V: TRBV6-5; J: TRBJ2-2; CDR3: CASKPGQAIGGELFF
V: TRBV5-4; J: TRBJ1-1; CDR3: CASSPRANTEAFF
V: TRBV9; J: TRBJ2-1; CDR3: CASSVGAGTYNEQFF
V: TRBV7-8; J: TRBJ1-2; CDR3: CASSFGVVGANYGYTF
V: TRBV15; J: TRBJ2-2; CDR3: CATSRDRGNTGELFF
V: TRBV6-5; J: TRBJ1-3; CDR3: CASSLTGLFTIYF
V: TRBV27; J: TRBJ1-4; CDR3: CASSRRGAWSGEKLFF
V: TRBV27; J: TRBJ1-1; CDR3: CASSSNRGRAAFF
V: TRBV5-5; J: TRBJ2-7; CDR3: CASSVQGYEQYF
V: TRBV9; J: TRBJ1-1; CDR3: CASSVSPYTEAFF
V: TRBV6-5; J: TRBJ2-5; CDR3: CASSYSGGLGKTQYF
V: TRBV11-2; J: TRBJ1-2; CDR3: CASSLGQGYGYTF
V: TRBV3-1/TRBV3-2; J: TRBJ1-3; CDR3: CASSRQGAQFSGNTIYF
V: TRBV10-3; J: TRBJ1-1; CDR3: CAIRQGEMNTEAFF